These 21 T cell receptor beta chains share one sample of origin, sequenced in a study of vaccination and CD4 T cells after COVID-19. The treatment denotes: roughly 10-day PBMC culture with coronavirus spike peptide pools or control peptides (ViraFEST assay). Oncomine TCR Beta short-read sequencing was applied to DNA from cultured CD4+ T cells. Using its own MiXCR run on the PCR reads, TCRdb lists one record per CDR3 protein. The table shows 13,000 or so distinct CDR3 sequences, with around 41% occurring only once. These receptors' targets are unknown. The sequenced material came from CD4+ T cells from blood, cultured in vitro. The receptors come from a human donor who had recovered from COVID-19.

This clonotype has more than one count but fewer than ten. The chain carries TRBV5-1 and TRBJ2-2, with TRBD2 as a possible D gene (5 bases). V was clipped by 3 bases and J by 3 bases, with 12 bases between them. The CDR3 spans 15 residues. Germline V gives CDR1 SGHRS, CDR2 YFSETQ. This CDR3 is CASSSRRGDTGELFF. The CDR3, as DNA: TGCGCCAGCAGCTCCCGCCGGGGAGACACCGGGGAGCTGTTTTTT.

The chain has TRBV20-1 and TRBJ1-4, with D hard to call. Germline CDR1 reads DFQATT; CDR2 reads SNEGSKA (reference sequence). V dropped 0 bases and J dropped 7 bases, with 6 bases sitting between them. The CDR3 loop spans 12 amino acids. The CDR3 DNA reads as TGCAGTGCTAGAGATCTGGCTGAAAAACTGTTTTTT. This encodes CSARDLAEKLFF.

The table lists this clonotype with a few counts. The chain carries TRBV2 and TRBJ2-4; D uncertain. Trimming took 6 bases from V and 1 from J, leaving 13 bases between them. CDR1 is SNHLY, CDR2 FYNNEI, per germline. CDR3 size: 15 residues. The DNA of the CDR3 is TGTGCCAGCAGCCCGAATCGGCCGGCCAAAAACATTCAGTACTTC. This sequence encodes CASSPNRPAKNIQYF.

The chain is built from TRBV12-3 or TRBV12-4 and TRBJ2-7; no definite D call. CDR3 size: 12 residues. Trimming stripped 6 bases from V and 3 bases from J, with 9 bases between. CDR3 nucleotides: TGTGCCAGCAGCCCAACCGGCTACGAGCAGTACTTC. Amino acid sequence: CASSPTGYEQYF.

The sample holds a few counts of this clonotype. V usage is TRBV20-1 and J usage is TRBJ1-1, with D possibly TRBD1 on 5 matching bases. Germline assignment: CDR1 DFQATT and CDR2 SNEGSKA (reference sequence). The V gene lost 6 bases and the J gene lost 1 base, with 15 bases spanning the gap. The CDR3 is 14 residues long. The CDR3 loop reads CSAETGRRNTEAFF. The CDR3 coding sequence is TGCAGTGCAGAAACGGGACGGCGGAACACTGAAGCTTTCTTT.

In its sample, this clonotype was seen once. Given the absence of the conserved phenylalanine or tryptophan at the CDR3 end, a read error is likely. The chain links TRBV5-1 to TRBJ2-5; D gene unclear. The V end was cut by 0 bases, the J end by 5 bases, with 5 bases between. CDR1 and CDR2 (germline): SGHRS, YFSETQ. CDR3 length equals 12 residues. The CDR3 spells CASSLGPETQYL. CDR3 coding DNA: TGCGCCAGCAGCTTGGGGCCGGAGACCCAGTACTTA.

This sequence joins TRBV20-1 and TRBJ2-1; the D gene could be TRBD1 or TRBD2 (5 bases each). The CDR3 sequence is 14 residues long. Germline V gene data show CDR1 as DFQATT and CDR2 as SNEGSKA (reference sequence). V was pared by 3 bases and J by 8 bases, with 17 bases between. The CDR3 sequence is CSASKQGPMDEQFF. The CDR3 coding sequence is TGCAGTGCTAGTAAGCAGGGACCCATGGATGAGCAGTTCTTC.

The sample holds a few counts of this clonotype. The CDR3 protein is CSAERGRGYNEQFF. DNA for the CDR3: TGCAGTGCTGAGAGGGGTAGAGGTTACAATGAGCAGTTCTTC. This chain links TRBV20-1 with TRBJ2-1; perhaps D is TRBD1 or TRBD2 (5 bases each). Per the germline V gene, CDR1 is DFQATT and CDR2 is SNEGSKA (reference sequence). V lost 5 bases and J 4 bases, leaving 15 bases between the germline ends. This CDR3 contains 14 residues.

The V call is TRBV20-1, the J call TRBJ1-4; TRBD1 matches 7 bases. Trimming cost V 3 bases and J 8 bases; bases outside gene matches: 3. In germline, CDR1 is DFQATT, CDR2 SNEGSKA (reference sequence). The CDR3 is 12 residues long. CDR3 bases: TGCAGTGCTAGCACGGACAGGGAAAAACTGTTTTTT. Encoded protein: CSASTDREKLFF.

This clonotype occurred once. The chain links TRBV28 to TRBJ1-2, with 12 positions matching TRBD1. Germline V gives CDR1 MDHEN, CDR2 SYDVKM. Losses at the gene ends were 3 bases for V and 3 bases for J; bases not matched to a gene: 8. The CDR3 is 17 residues long. The CDR3 loop reads CASSLGWGTGGDYGYTF. CDR3 sequence (DNA): TGTGCCAGCAGTTTGGGGTGGGGGACAGGGGGCGACTATGGCTACACCTTC.

The chain links TRBV11-3 to TRBJ1-1, with D uncertain. The V gene's germline CDR1 is SGHNT and CDR2 YENEEA. Trimming took off 1 base at V and 7 bases at J, with 10 bases between the two ends. This CDR3 has 13 amino acids. DNA for the CDR3: TGTGCCAGCAGCTTAGGGGCCGTGGGTGAAGCTTTCTTT. Protein sequence: CASSLGAVGEAFF.

This clonotype was counted between two and nine times. This rearrangement joins TRBV7-2 to TRBJ1-5, with D unresolved. The ends were cut back, 5 bases at V and 6 bases at J, with 8 bases in the middle. The CDR3 extends over 12 amino acids. Germline assignment: CDR1 SGHTA and CDR2 FQGNSA. Here the CDR3 reads CASSPPAQPQHF. In DNA, the CDR3 is TGTGCCAGCAGCCCCCCGGCTCAGCCCCAGCATTTT.

The V gene is TRBV19, the J gene TRBJ1-1; 7 bases fit TRBD1. The CDR3 extends over 15 amino acids. The junction had 8 bases not matched to a gene; V was cut back by 6 bases and J by 1 base. Per germline, CDR1 LNHDA and CDR2 SQIVND (reference sequence). CDR3: CASRQRRQGNTEAFF. DNA for the CDR3: TGTGCCAGTAGACAAAGGAGACAGGGGAACACTGAAGCTTTCTTT.

V gene TRBV15 combines with J gene TRBJ1-1, with D unresolved. This CDR3 has 14 amino acids. The V and J ends lost 2 bases and 4 bases respectively, with 11 bases between them. Per germline, CDR1 LNHNV and CDR2 YYDKDF (reference sequence). CDR3 amino acids: CATSRSRGSTEAFF. CDR3 sequence (DNA): TGTGCCACCAGCAGATCACGTGGGAGCACTGAAGCTTTCTTT.

The chain recombines TRBV30 with TRBJ2-3; possible D gene TRBD1, 5 bases. Germline V gene sequence: CDR1 GTSNPN, CDR2 SVGIG (reference sequence). The CDR3 has 12 amino acids. V gave up 2 bases and J gave up 15 bases, with 18 bases separating them. This CDR3 reads CAWSNQGRRQYF. The CDR3 nucleotides read TGTGCCTGGAGTAACCAGGGTAGAAGGCAATATTTT. Variable domain in full (rest from reference TRBV30 and TRBJ2-3): SQTIHQWPATLVQPVGSPLSLECTVEGTSNPNLYWYRQAAGRGLQLLFYSVGIGQISSEVPQNLSASRPQDRQFILSSKKLLLSDSGFYLCAWSNQGRRQYFGPGTRLTVL.

V gene TRBV2 combines with J gene TRBJ1-1; D not certain. Germline values: CDR1 SNHLY, CDR2 FYNNEI. V dropped 5 bases and J dropped 1 base, with 2 bases sitting between them. This CDR3 has 11 residues. The CDR3 bases are TGTGCCAGCAGTAAGAACACTGAAGCTTTCTTT. Translating gives CASSKNTEAFF.

This chain links TRBV20-1 with TRBJ1-5; no firm D call. Germline V lookup: CDR1 DFQATT, CDR2 SNEGSKA (reference sequence). The length of the CDR3 is 14 residues. V lost 1 base and J lost 9, with 16 bases in between. The CDR3 protein is CSARARFGEGPQHF. CDR3 DNA sequence: TGCAGTGCTAGAGCCAGATTCGGGGAAGGGCCCCAGCATTTT.

Concerning this clonotype itself: Its ends do not fully match the called genes, so a read error is possible. V and J are TRBV7-7 and TRBJ2-5, with no clear D. Germline assignment: CDR1 SSHAT and CDR2 FNYEAQ (reference sequence). The CDR3 is 13 residues long. CDR3 region: CASSRFRRETQYF. CDR3 coding DNA: TGTGCTAGCAGCCGGTTTCGGCGGGAGACCCAGTACTTC.

The chain has TRBV7-2 and TRBJ2-5; 8 nucleotides line up with TRBD1. Trimming removed 1 base from V and 5 bases from J; junction bases left unmatched: 9. Per germline, CDR1 SGHTA and CDR2 FQGNSA. The CDR3 is made up of 16 amino acids. CDR3 DNA sequence: TGTGCCAGCAGCTTAGACTACAGGGGGAGTTTGGAGACCCAGTACTTC. This sequence encodes CASSLDYRGSLETQYF.

The chain recombines TRBV30 with TRBJ2-3; D unresolved. Germline CDR1 is GTSNPN and CDR2 is SVGIG (reference sequence). CDR3 length: 14 residues. Trimming shortened V by 1 base and J by 4 bases, and 12 bases separated the two germline ends. Here the CDR3 reads CAWSGGFSADTQYF. In DNA form, the CDR3 reads TGTGCCTGGAGTGGGGGATTTTCGGCAGATACGCAGTATTTT.

The chain is built from TRBV27 and TRBJ2-7, with D unresolved. V was shortened by 2 bases and J by 0 bases, with 11 bases between the two germline ends. CDR1 is MNHEY, CDR2 SMNVEV, per germline (reference sequence). This CDR3 region has 15 residues. The CDR3 loop reads CASSLSHSSSYEQYF. The CDR3 coding sequence is TGTGCCAGCAGTTTAAGTCACTCCAGCTCCTACGAGCAGTACTTC.